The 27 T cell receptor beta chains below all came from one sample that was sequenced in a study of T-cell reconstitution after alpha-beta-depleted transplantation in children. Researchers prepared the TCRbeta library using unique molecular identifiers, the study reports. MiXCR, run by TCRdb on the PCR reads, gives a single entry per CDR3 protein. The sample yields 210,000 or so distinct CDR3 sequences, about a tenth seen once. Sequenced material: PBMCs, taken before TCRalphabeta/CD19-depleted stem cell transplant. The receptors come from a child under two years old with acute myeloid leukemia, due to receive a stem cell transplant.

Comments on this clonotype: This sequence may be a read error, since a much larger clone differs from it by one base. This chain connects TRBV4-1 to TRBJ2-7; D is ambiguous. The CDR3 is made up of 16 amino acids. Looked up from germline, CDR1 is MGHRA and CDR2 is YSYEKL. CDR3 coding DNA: TGCGCCAGCAGCCCACTACCGGGTCTTTCATACTACGAGCAGCACTTC. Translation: CASSPLPGLSYYEQHF.

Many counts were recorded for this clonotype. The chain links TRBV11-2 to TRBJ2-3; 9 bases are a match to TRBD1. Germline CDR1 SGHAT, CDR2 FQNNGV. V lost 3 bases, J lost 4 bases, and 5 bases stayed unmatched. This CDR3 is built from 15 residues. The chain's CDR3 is CASSLVTGGADTQYF. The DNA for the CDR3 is TGTGCCAGCAGCTTGGTGACAGGGGGTGCAGATACGCAGTATTTT.

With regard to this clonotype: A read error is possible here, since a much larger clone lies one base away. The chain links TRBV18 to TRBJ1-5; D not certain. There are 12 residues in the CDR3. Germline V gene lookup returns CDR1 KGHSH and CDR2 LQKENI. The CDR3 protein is CASSLDSQPQPF. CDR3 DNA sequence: TGTGCCAGCTCACTTGACTCTCAGCCCCAGCCTTTT.

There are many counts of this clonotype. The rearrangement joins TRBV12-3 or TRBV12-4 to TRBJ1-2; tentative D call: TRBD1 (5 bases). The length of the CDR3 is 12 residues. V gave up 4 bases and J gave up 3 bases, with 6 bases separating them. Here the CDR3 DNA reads TGTGCCAGCAGTTGGGGGGACTATGGCTACACCTTC. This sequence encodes CASSWGDYGYTF.

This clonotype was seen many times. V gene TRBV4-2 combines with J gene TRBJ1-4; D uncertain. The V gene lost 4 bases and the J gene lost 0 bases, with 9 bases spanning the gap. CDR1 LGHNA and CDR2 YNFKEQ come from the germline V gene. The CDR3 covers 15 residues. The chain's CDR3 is CASSRGPATNEKLFF. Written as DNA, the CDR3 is TGTGCCAGCAGCCGCGGGCCTGCAACTAATGAAAAACTGTTTTTT.

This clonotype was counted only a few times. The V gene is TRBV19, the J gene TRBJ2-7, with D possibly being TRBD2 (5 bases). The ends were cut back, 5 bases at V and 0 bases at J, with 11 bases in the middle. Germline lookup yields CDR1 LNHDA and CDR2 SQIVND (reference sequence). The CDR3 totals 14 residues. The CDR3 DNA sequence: TGTGCCAGTAGTTCCGAGCGGAACTCCTACGAGCAGTACTTC. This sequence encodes CASSSERNSYEQYF.

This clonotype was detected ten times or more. The CDR3 region is CASTADRGSYNEQFF. The CDR3 DNA reads TGTGCCAGCACCGCCGACAGGGGATCCTACAATGAGCAGTTCTTC. The chain has TRBV27 and TRBJ2-1; 8 nucleotides align to TRBD1. V was pared by 7 bases and J by 1 base, with 6 bases of the junction left unmatched. The germline V gene encodes CDR1 MNHEY and CDR2 SMNVEV (reference sequence). There are 15 residues in the CDR3.

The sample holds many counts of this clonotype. The CDR3 reads CASKPAPGAQYF. CDR3 DNA: TGTGCCAGCAAGCCAGCGCCCGGGGCGCAGTATTTT. The chain has TRBV2 and TRBJ2-3; maybe TRBD2 (5 bases). V shed 7 bases and J shed 10 bases, with 15 bases lying between them. The CDR3 extends over 12 amino acids. CDR1 is SNHLY, CDR2 FYNNEI, per germline.

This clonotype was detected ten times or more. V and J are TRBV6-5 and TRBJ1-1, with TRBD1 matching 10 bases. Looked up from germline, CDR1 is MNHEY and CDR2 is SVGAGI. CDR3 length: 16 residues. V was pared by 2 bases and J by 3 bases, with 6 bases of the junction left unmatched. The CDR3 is CASSYGTGEMDTEAFF. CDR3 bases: TGTGCCAGCAGTTACGGGACAGGGGAGATGGACACTGAAGCTTTCTTT.

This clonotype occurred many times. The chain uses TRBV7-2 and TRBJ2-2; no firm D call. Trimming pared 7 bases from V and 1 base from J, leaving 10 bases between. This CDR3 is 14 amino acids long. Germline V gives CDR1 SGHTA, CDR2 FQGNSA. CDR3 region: CASTQGGNTGELFF. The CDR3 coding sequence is TGTGCCAGCACCCAAGGCGGGAACACCGGGGAGCTGTTTTTT. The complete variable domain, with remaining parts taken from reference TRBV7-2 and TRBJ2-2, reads GAGVSQSPSNKVTEKGKDVELRCDPISGHTALYWYRQSLGQGLEFLIYFQGNSAPDKSGLPSDRFSAERTGGSVSTLTIQRTQQEDSAVYLCASTQGGNTGELFFGEGSRLTVL.

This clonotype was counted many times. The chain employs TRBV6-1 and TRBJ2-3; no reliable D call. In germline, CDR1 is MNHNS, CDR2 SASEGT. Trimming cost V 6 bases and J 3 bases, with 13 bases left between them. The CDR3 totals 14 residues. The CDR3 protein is CASRSWKETDTQYF. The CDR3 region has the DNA TGTGCCAGCAGGTCCTGGAAGGAAACAGATACGCAGTATTTT.

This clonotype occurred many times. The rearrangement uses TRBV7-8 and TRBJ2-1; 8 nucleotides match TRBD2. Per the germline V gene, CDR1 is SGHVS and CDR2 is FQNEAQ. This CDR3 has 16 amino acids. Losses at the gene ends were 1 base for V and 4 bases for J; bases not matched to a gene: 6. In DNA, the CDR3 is TGTGCCAGCAGCTTAGTAGGGACTAGGGTATACAATGAGCAGTTCTTC. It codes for CASSLVGTRVYNEQFF.

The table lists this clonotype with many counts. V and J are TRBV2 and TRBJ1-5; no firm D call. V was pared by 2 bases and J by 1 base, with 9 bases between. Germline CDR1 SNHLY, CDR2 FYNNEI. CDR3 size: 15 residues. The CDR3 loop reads CASSEFGRSNQPQHF. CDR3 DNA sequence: TGTGCCAGCAGTGAATTCGGGAGGAGCAATCAGCCCCAGCATTTT.

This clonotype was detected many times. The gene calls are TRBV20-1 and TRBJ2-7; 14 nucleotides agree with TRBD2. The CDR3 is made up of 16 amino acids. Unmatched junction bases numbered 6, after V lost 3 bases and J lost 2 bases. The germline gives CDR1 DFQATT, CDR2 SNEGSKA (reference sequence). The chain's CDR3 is CSASFMTSGRAYEQYF. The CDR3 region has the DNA TGCAGTGCTAGTTTCATGACTAGCGGGAGGGCCTACGAGCAGTACTTC.

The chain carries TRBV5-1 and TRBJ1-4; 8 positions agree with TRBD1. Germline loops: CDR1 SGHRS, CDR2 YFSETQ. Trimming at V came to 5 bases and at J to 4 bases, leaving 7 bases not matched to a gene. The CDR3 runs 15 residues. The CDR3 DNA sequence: TGCGCCAGCAGATCTGGGACAGGAGGTAATGAAAAACTGTTTTTT. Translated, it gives CASRSGTGGNEKLFF.

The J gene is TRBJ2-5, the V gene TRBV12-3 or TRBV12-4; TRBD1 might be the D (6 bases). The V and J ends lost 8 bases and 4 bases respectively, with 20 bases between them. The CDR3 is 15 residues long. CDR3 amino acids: CASQRGRGVSETQYF. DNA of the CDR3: TGTGCCAGCCAGCGAGGCAGGGGTGTTTCAGAGACCCAGTACTTC.

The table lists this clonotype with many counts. The CDR3 nucleotides read TGCGCCAGCAGCTTGGGGGACAATTCACCCCTCCACTTT. This gives the protein CASSLGDNSPLHF. The chain joins TRBV5-1 to TRBJ1-6, with D tentatively TRBD1 (5 bases). Germline-derived CDR1 and CDR2 are SGHRS and YFSETQ. V lost 0 bases and J lost 7, with 5 bases in between. The CDR3 runs 13 residues.

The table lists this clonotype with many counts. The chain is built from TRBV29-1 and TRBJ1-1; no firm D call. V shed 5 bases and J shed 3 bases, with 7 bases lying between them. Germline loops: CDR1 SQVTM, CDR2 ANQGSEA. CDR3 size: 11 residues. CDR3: CSVRPYTEAFF. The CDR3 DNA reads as TGCAGCGTTCGCCCGTACACTGAAGCTTTCTTT.

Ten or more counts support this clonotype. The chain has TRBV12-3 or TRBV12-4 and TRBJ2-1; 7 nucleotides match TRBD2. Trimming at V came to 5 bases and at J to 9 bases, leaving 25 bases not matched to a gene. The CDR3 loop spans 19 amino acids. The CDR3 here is CASSPQMIGSGSGIGEQFF. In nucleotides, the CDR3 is TGTGCCAGCAGTCCGCAAATGATAGGTAGCGGGTCTGGAATAGGTGAGCAGTTCTTC.

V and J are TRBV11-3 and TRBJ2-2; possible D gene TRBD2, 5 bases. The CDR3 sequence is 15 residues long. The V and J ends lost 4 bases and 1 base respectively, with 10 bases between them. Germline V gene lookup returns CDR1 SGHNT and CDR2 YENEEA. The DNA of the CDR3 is TGTGCCAGCAGCTGGAGCGGAGTGAACACCGGGGAGCTGTTTTTT. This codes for CASSWSGVNTGELFF.

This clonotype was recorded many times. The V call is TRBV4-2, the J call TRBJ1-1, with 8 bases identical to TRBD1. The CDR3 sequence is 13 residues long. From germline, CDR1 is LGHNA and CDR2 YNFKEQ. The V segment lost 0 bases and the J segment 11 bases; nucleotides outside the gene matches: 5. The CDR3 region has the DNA TGTGCCAGCAGCCAAGAACAGGACAGGGAGGCTTTCTTT. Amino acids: CASSQEQDREAFF.

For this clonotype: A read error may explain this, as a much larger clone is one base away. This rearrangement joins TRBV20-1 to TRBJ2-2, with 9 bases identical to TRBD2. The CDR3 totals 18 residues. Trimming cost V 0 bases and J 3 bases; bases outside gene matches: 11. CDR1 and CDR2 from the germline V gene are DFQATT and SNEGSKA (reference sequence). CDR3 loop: CSAREGTGGRAYTGELFF. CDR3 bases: TGCAGTGCTAGAGAGGGGACTGGCGGGAGGGCCTACACCGGGGAGCTGTTTTTT.

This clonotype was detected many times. Here the CDR3 reads CSVDLQGNEQYF. DNA of the CDR3: TGCAGCGTCGACTTACAGGGGAACGAGCAGTACTTC. The J gene is TRBJ2-7, the V gene TRBV29-1, with 7 bases that match TRBD1. The CDR3 has 12 residues. V trimming: 6 bases; J trimming: 5 bases; junction bases outside the gene matches: 7. CDR1 and CDR2 (germline): SQVTM, ANQGSEA.

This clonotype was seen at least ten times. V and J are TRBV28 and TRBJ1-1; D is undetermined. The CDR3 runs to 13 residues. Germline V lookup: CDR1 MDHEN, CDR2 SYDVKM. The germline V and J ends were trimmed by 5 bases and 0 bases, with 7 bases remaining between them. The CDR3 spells CASSDDVNTEAFF. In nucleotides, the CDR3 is TGTGCCAGCAGTGACGATGTGAACACTGAAGCTTTCTTT.

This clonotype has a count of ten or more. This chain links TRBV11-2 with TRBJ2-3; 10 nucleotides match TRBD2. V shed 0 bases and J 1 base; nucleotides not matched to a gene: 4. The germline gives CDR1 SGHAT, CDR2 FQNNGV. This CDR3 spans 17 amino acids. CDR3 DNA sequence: TGTGCCAGCAGCTTAGAGTCTAGCGGGAGAGGCACAGATACGCAGTATTTT. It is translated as CASSLESSGRGTDTQYF.

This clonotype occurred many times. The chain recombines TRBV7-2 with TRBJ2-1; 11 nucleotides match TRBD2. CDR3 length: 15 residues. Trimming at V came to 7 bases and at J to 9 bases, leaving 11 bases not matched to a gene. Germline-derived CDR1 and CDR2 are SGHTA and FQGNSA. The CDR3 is CASTSGTSGRSEQFF. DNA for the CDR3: TGTGCCAGCACCTCAGGGACTAGCGGACGGAGTGAGCAGTTCTTC.

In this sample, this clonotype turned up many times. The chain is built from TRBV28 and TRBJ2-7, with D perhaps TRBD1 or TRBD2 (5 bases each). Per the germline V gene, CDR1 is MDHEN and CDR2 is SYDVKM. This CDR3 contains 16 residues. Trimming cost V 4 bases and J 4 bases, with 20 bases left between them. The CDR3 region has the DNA TGTGCCAGCAGTTCAAAGATGGGACGGGGAATGTACGAGCAGTACTTC. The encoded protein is CASSSKMGRGMYEQYF.